This entry lists 7 T cell receptor beta chains sequenced from one sample in a study of blood T cell repertoires in COVID-19. The table came from immunoSEQ multiplex PCR; TCRdb's copy has only in-frame clones and leaves some out. The sample has about 80,000 clones; around 88% are singletons. The material sequenced was peripheral blood. These receptors originate from an elderly man with active or convalescent COVID-19.

The V and J genes are TRBV10-3 and TRBJ2-2; 10 bases match TRBD2. The CDR3 is 15 amino acids. The J segment lost 3 bases and the V segment lost 6 bases, leaving 4 bases of the junction unmatched. Germline V lookup: CDR1 ENHRY, CDR2 SYGVKD. Written as DNA, the CDR3 is TGTGCCATCAGGAGCGGGGGGGTGGACACCGGGGAGCTGTTTTTT. Its translation: CAIRSGGVDTGELFF.

This chain joins TRBV2 and TRBJ1-5; D call uncertain. The CDR3 extends over 15 amino acids. With 6 bases removed from V and 4 bases from J, the gap between germline ends came to 16 bases. In germline, CDR1 is SNHLY, CDR2 FYNNEI. CDR3 sequence reads: CASRPTRHQNQPQHF. For the CDR3, the DNA is TGTGCCAGCAGGCCCACCCGACACCAGAATCAGCCCCAGCATTTT.

The rearrangement joins TRBV6-1 to TRBJ2-1, with 10 bases that match TRBD1. V gave up 3 bases and J gave up 6 bases; unmatched junction bases: 2. Germline CDR1 reads MNHNS; CDR2 reads SASEGT. This CDR3 is built from 14 residues. DNA of the CDR3: TGTGCCAGCAGTGATGGGGACAGGGGCAATGAGCAGTTCTTC. Translated, it gives CASSDGDRGNEQFF.

The chain couples TRBV10-3 to TRBJ2-7, with 9 bases fitting TRBD1. From germline, CDR1 is ENHRY and CDR2 SYGVKD. CDR3 size: 15 residues. J was trimmed by 6 bases and V by 0 bases; bases with no gene match: 6. CDR3 residues: CAISESTGGGFEQYF. CDR3 nucleotide sequence: TGTGCCATCAGTGAGTCGACAGGGGGAGGATTCGAGCAGTACTTC.

V gene TRBV24-1 combines with J gene TRBJ2-5; 13 bases are a match to TRBD2. The germline V gene has CDR1 KGHDR and CDR2 SFDVKD. The CDR3 is 17 amino acids. J lost 4 bases, V lost 4 bases, and 8 bases had no gene match. In nucleotides, the CDR3 is TGTGCCACCAGTGAGGCGACTAGCGGGAGGTTTAGAGAGACCCAGTACTTC. Translated, it gives CATSEATSGRFRETQYF.

The chain joins TRBV4-1 to TRBJ1-3; unclear D gene. The length of the CDR3 is 16 residues. V lost 4 bases to trimming and J lost 4 bases, with 17 bases between them. The V gene's germline CDR1 is MGHRA and CDR2 YSYEKL. DNA for the CDR3: TGCGCCAGCAGCCCTGAGCCTCAGGCTCTGGGAAACACCATATATTTT. Translating gives CASSPEPQALGNTIYF.

This sequence joins TRBV5-4 and TRBJ2-3; 7 bases map to TRBD1. CDR1 SGHNT and CDR2 YYREEE come from the germline V gene (reference sequence). V gave up 3 bases and J gave up 3 bases; unmatched junction bases: 7. The CDR3 has 15 amino acids. The DNA of the CDR3 is TGTGCCAGCAGCTCCACTGGACAGGTAACAGATACGCAGTATTTT. This codes for CASSSTGQVTDTQYF.